The rows below give T cell receptor beta chains drawn from one sample of a study of OX40 agonist ivuxolimab in advanced cancers. Sequencing used immunoSEQ multiplex PCR; TCRdb keeps in-frame clones, though not all of them. The sample comprises roughly 110,000 clones, approximately 90% of which are singletons, and about 0.48% rests with the top ten. This specimen was CD4+ or CD8+ T cells sorted from blood, taken in a trial of the OX40 agonist ivuxolimab. Receptor source: an adult with an advanced solid tumor such as melanoma, head and neck, liver or kidney cancer. Both conserved end residues are part of each CDR3. D genes are given only for firm matches. Not all rows give a size; the values are once, few, many and, for expanded clones, a class.

abundance	d_gene	v_gene	j_gene	CDR3nt	CDR3aa
many	TRBD1	TRBV2	TRBJ1-2	TGTGCCAGCAGTGTGACAGGGGATAACTATGGCTACACCTTC	CASSVTGDNYGYTF
.	TRBD1	TRBV5-1	TRBJ2-4	TGCGCCAGCAGCTTAGGGGGACAGGGGGCTGCCAAAAACATTCAGTACTTC	CASSLGGQGAAKNIQYF
.	TRBD1	TRBV7-9	TRBJ1-4	TGTGCCAGCAGCGTAACAGGGGTGGGTGAAAAACTGTTTTTT	CASSVTGVGEKLFF
.	TRBD1	TRBV19	TRBJ1-1	TGTGCCAGTAGTATGGAGAACAGGGGACGTGAAGCTTTCTTT	CASSMENRGREAFF
.	.	TRBV5-1	TRBJ2-1	TGCGCCAGCAACAACAAGGCTATCTCCTACAATGAGCAGTTCTTC	CASNNKAISYNEQFF
.	.	TRBV9	TRBJ1-4	TGTGCCAGCAGCGCCGAGGGTAGGGGTGAAAAACTGTTTTTT	CASSAEGRGEKLFF
.	.	TRBV30	TRBJ1-6	TGTGCCTGGACCCGGCAGGGTTATTCACCCCTCCACTTT	CAWTRQGYSPLHF
few	.	TRBV6-1	TRBJ1-6	TGTGCCAGCAACACAGGCAATTCACCCCTCCACTTT	CASNTGNSPLHF
.	.	TRBV7-2	TRBJ2-3	TGTGCCAGCAGCCCGGACGGTTTCACAGATACGCAGTATTTT	CASSPDGFTDTQYF
.	.	TRBV19	TRBJ2-7	TGTGCCAGTAGTATAGCTTCGGGGAGAAAGTACGAGCAGTACTTC	CASSIASGRKYEQYF
.	TRBD2	TRBV7-2	TRBJ2-4	TGTGCCAGCAGACAGACTAGCGAGACCAACCGGGACATTCAGTACTTC	CASRQTSETNRDIQYF
.	.	TRBV2	TRBJ2-7	TGTGCCACCACCCCCGACCCAGGGGACGAGCAGTACTTC	CATTPDPGDEQYF
few	.	TRBV18	TRBJ1-3	TGTGCCAGCTCACCACCGAGTATTTCAGGGTCCCTCTCTGGAAACACCATATATTTT	CASSPPSISGSLSGNTIYF
.	TRBD1	TRBV5-4	TRBJ1-4	TGTGCCAGCAGCTTAGGGGACAGGGGGCTCCCTAATGAAAAACTGTTTTTT	CASSLGDRGLPNEKLFF
.	TRBD1	TRBV28	TRBJ1-2	TGTGCCAGCAGTGCGACAGGGTATGGCTACACCTTC	CASSATGYGYTF
.	.	TRBV7-2	TRBJ2-7	TGTGCCAGCAGCTTCGGAAATACCTACGAGCAGTACTTC	CASSFGNTYEQYF
.	.	TRBV19	TRBJ2-3	TGTGCCAGTAGTATTGGGGGGCAGTACACAGATACGCAGTATTTT	CASSIGGQYTDTQYF
.	.	TRBV5-5	TRBJ2-5	TGTGCCAGCAGCGCCCCCGGACAGTTTCAGGAGACCCAGTACTTC	CASSAPGQFQETQYF
.	.	TRBV19	TRBJ2-5	TGTGCCAGTAGTCAGACAGAACAAGAGACCCAGTACTTC	CASSQTEQETQYF
.	TRBD2	TRBV5-4	TRBJ2-2	TGTGCCAGCAGTGCGGGGGGGCCGGGGGAGCTGTTTTTT	CASSAGGPGELFF